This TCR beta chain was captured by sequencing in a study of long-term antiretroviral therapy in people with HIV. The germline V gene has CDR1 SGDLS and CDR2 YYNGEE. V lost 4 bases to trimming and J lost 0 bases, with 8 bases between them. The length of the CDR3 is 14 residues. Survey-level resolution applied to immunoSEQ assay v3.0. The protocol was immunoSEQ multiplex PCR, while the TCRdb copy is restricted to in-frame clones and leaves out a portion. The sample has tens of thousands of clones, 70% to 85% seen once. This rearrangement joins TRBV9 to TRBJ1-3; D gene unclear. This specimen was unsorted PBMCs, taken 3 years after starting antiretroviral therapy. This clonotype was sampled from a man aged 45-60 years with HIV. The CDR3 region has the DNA TGTGCCAGCAGCCCCTCCGTCTCTGGAAACACCATATATTTT. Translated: CASSPSVSGNTIYF.